This T cell receptor (beta chain) was found in a study of blood T cell repertoires in COVID-19. Study information: Collection of acute and convalescent COVID-19 samples took place in the United States, Italy and Spain.

Generated by immunoSEQ multiplex PCR, the TCRdb table keeps only in-frame clones and is missing some. The sample carries 70,000 or so clones, roughly 80% recorded once. Germline CDR1 SEHNR, CDR2 FQNEAQ (reference sequence). V trimming: 5 bases; J trimming: 3 bases; junction bases outside the gene matches: 8. This CDR3 spans 16 amino acids. The rearrangement uses TRBV7-9 and TRBJ1-5; TRBD1 aligns across 9 bases. The TCR was taken from a man between 60 and 75 years old with acute or convalescent COVID-19. Specimen: peripheral blood. As DNA, the CDR3 is TGTGCCAGCAGCCTGGCCGGGACAGGGCCCAATCAGCCCCAGCATTTT. Protein product: CASSLAGTGPNQPQHF. Full variable domain (remainder filled in from reference TRBV7-9 and TRBJ1-5): DTGVSQNPRHKITKRGQNVTFRCDPISEHNRLYWYRQTLGQGPEFLTYFQNEAQLEKSRLLSDRFSAERPKGSFSTLEIQRTEQGDSAMYLCASSLAGTGPNQPQHFGDGTRLSIL.